These T cell receptor beta chains were read from a single sample in a study of blood T cell repertoires in COVID-19. Here immunoSEQ multiplex PCR was the method, and the copy in TCRdb shows in-frame clones only, minus some. The repertoire holds tens of thousands of clones, with approximately 84% as singletons. The sequenced sample was peripheral blood. Receptors were obtained from a human donor in a cohort sampled during active COVID-19. Each CDR3 is given with its conserved first and last residue. D genes are given only for firm matches. Part of the rows lack a size; the others show once, few, many or a class for expanded clones.

>13|TRBV29-1|TRBD1|TRBJ1-5|.
TGCAGCGTTGAAGTTGACAGGGGTCAGCCCCAGCATTTT
CSVEVDRGQPQHF
>15|TRBV5-1|TRBD1|TRBJ2-1|.
TGCGCCAGCAGTTGGGTGGGGACAGAGAACAATGAGCAGTTCTTC
CASSWVGTENNEQFF
>14|TRBV10-3|.|TRBJ2-4|.
TGTGCCATCAGTGGTGTTGGGCCCAAAAACATTCAGTACTTC
CAISGVGPKNIQYF
>17|TRBV28|.|TRBJ1-6|once
TGTGCCAGCAGTTTTCTTGGGGGGAAGTCCTATAATTCACCCCTCCACTTT
CASSFLGGKSYNSPLHF
>15|TRBV7-2|TRBD2|TRBJ2-7|.
TGTGCCAGCACCCGGACTAGCGGAGTCCCCTACGAGCAGTACTTC
CASTRTSGVPYEQYF
>14|TRBV6-2/TRBV6-3|.|TRBJ2-7|.
TGTGCCAGCAGTTCGCTAAAACCTTTCTACGAGCAGTACTTC
CASSSLKPFYEQYF
>12|TRBV5-8|.|TRBJ1-5|.
TGTGCCAGCAGCCGTTTGGTCGGGCCCCAGCATTTT
CASSRLVGPQHF
>13|TRBV11-2|.|TRBJ2-5|.
TGTGCCAGCAGCTTACTAAGACAAGAGACCCAGTACTTC
CASSLLRQETQYF
>16|TRBV27|.|TRBJ2-7|.
TGTGCCAGCAGTTCCTTGCGACAGGGACTCTCCTACGAGCAGTACTTC
CASSSLRQGLSYEQYF
>16|TRBV11-3|.|TRBJ2-2|few
TGTGCCAGCAGCGCGCCTCCAGGGGAAGGCACCGGGGAGCTGTTTTTT
CASSAPPGEGTGELFF
>15|TRBV5-8|.|TRBJ2-2|.
TGTGCCAGCAGCTTTGAACACAGGAGCACCGGGGAGCTGTTTTTT
CASSFEHRSTGELFF
>17|TRBV5-1|TRBD1|TRBJ1-4|.
TGCGCCAGCAGCCCGTGGACAGGGACCGCAACTAATGAAAAACTGTTTTTT
CASSPWTGTATNEKLFF
>17|TRBV6-2/TRBV6-3|TRBD1|TRBJ2-7|.
TGTGCCAGCAGTTTCCCGCTAGGGACAGGGTCCTCCTACGAGCAGTACTTC
CASSFPLGTGSSYEQYF
>14|TRBV3-1/TRBV3-2|TRBD1|TRBJ1-4|once
TGTGCCAGCAGCCGGGGACAGTTTAATGAAAAACTGTTTTTT
CASSRGQFNEKLFF
>15|TRBV18|TRBD1|TRBJ2-6|.
TGTGCCAGCTCACCGGGACAGACTGGGGCCAACGTCCTGACTTTC
CASSPGQTGANVLTF